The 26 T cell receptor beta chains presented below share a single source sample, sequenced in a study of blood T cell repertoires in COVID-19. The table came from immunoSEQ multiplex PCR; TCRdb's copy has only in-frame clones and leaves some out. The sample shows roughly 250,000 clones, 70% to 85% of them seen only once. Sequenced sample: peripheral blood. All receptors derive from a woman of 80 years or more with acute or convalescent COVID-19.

CDR3 sequence: CASSKGRGTPYNEQFF. CDR3 nucleotides: TGTGCCAGCAGTAAAGGACGGGGGACCCCCTACAATGAGCAGTTCTTC. The chain combines TRBV7-3 with TRBJ2-1, with D possibly being TRBD2 (6 bases). CDR1 and CDR2 from the germline V gene are SGHTA and FQGTGA. CDR3 length: 16 amino acids. V was cut by 6 bases and J by 2 bases, with 17 bases left in between. The full variable domain, in which reference TRBV7-3 and TRBJ2-1 provide the parts outside the CDR3, is GAGVSQTPSNKVTEKGKYVELRCDPISGHTALYWYRQSLGQGPEFLIYFQGTGAADDSGLPNDRFFAVRPEGSVSTLKIQRTERGDSAVYLCASSKGRGTPYNEQFFGPGTRLTVL.

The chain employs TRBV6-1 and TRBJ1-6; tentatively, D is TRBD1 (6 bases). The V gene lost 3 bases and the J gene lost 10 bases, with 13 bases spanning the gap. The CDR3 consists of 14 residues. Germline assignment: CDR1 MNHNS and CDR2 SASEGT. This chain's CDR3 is CASSDRGGGSPLHF. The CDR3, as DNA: TGTGCCAGCAGTGATAGAGGGGGTGGATCACCCCTCCACTTT.

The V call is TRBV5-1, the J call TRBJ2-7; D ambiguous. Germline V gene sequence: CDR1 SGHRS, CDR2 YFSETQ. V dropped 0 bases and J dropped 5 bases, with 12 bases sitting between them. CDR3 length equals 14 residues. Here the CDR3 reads CASSLDGSANEQYF. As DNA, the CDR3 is TGCGCCAGCAGCTTGGATGGCAGCGCAAACGAGCAGTACTTC.

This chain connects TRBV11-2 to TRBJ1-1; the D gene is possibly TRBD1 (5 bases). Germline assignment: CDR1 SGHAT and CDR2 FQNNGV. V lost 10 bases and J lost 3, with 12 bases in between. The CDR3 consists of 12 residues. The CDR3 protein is CATTTRDTEAFF. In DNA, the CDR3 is TGTGCCACCACAACCAGGGACACTGAAGCTTTCTTT.

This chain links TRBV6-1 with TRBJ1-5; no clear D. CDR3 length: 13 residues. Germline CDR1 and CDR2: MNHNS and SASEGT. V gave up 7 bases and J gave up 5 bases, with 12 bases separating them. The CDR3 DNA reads TGTGCCAGCAAAAAGCTATCGGATCAGCCCCAGCATTTT. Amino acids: CASKKLSDQPQHF.

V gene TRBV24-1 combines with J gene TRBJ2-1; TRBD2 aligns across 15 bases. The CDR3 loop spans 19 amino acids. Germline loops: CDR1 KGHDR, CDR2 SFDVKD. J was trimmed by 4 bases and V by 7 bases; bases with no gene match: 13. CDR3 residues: CATSSLPGLAGGGYNEQFF. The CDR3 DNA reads TGTGCCACCAGCTCCCTCCCGGGACTAGCGGGGGGAGGGTACAATGAGCAGTTCTTC.

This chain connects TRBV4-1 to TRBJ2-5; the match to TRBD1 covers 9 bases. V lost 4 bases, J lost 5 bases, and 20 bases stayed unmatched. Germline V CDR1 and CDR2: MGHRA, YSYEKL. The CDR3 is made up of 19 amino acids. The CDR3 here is CASSLGRQGVYGNSETQYF. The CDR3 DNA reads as TGCGCCAGCAGCCTTGGAAGACAGGGGGTATATGGGAATTCGGAGACCCAGTACTTC.

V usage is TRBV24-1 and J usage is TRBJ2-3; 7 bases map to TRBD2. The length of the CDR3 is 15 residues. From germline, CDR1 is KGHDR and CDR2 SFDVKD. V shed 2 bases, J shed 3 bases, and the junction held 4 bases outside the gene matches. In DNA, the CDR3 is TGTGCCACCAGTGATTACGGGGGGTATACAGATACGCAGTATTTT. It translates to CATSDYGGYTDTQYF.

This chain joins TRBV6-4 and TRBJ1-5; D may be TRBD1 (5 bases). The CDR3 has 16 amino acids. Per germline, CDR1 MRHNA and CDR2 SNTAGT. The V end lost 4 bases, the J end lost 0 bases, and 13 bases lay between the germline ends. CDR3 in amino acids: CASSVLTGASNQPQHF. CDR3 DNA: TGTGCCAGCAGTGTCCTGACTGGGGCTAGCAATCAGCCCCAGCATTTT.

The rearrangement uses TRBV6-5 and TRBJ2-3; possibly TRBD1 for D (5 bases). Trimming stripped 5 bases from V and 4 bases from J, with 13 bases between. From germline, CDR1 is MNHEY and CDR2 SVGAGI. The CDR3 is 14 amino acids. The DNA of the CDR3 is TGTGCCAGCAGTCCCCCTACAGGCCCAGATACGCAGTATTTT. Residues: CASSPPTGPDTQYF.

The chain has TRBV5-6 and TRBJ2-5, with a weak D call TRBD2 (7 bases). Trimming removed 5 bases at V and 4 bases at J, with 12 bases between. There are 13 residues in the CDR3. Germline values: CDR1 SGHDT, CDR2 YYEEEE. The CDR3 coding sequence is TGTGCCAGCAGAAAGGGGGGGCTAGAGACCCAGTACTTC. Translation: CASRKGGLETQYF.

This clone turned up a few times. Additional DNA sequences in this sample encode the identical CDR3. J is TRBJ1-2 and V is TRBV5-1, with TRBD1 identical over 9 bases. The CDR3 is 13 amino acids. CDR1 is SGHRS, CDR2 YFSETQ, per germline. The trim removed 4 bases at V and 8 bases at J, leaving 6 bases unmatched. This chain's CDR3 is CASSPTGGEGYTF. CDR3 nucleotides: TGCGCCAGCAGCCCTACAGGGGGCGAGGGCTACACCTTC.

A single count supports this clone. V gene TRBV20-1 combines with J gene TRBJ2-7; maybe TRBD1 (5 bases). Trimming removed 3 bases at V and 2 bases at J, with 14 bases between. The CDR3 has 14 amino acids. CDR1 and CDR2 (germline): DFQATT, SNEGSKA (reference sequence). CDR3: CSASLGARAYEQYF. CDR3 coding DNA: TGCAGTGCTAGTTTAGGGGCCCGAGCCTACGAGCAGTACTTC.

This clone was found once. The CDR3 region is CASSLAGGQGAREQYF. CDR3 DNA: TGTGCCAGCAGCTTGGCCGGGGGGCAGGGGGCCAGGGAGCAGTACTTC. The J gene is TRBJ2-7, the V gene TRBV5-4, with D maybe TRBD1 (8 bases). V dropped 0 bases and J dropped 7 bases, with 20 bases sitting between them. The CDR3 runs to 16 residues. Germline CDR1 and CDR2: SGHNT and YYREEE (reference sequence).

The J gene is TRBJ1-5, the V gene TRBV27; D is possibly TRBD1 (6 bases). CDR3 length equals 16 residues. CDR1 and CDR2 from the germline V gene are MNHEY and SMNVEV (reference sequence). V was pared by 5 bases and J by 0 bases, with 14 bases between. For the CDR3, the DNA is TGTGCCAGCAGTCCCGGGACATCTATTAGCAATCAGCCCCAGCATTTT. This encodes CASSPGTSISNQPQHF.

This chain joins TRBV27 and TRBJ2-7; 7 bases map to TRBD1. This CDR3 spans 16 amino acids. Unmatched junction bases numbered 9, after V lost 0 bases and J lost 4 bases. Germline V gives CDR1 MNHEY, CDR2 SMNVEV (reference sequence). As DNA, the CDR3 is TGTGCCAGCAGTTTATCGAGGGACAGCAAGGGGTACGAGCAGTACTTC. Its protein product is CASSLSRDSKGYEQYF.

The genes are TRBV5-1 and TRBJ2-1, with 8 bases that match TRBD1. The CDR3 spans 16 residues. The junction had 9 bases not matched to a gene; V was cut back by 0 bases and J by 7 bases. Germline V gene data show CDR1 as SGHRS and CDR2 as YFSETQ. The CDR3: CASSLEAGGLGNEQFF. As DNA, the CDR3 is TGCGCCAGCAGCTTGGAGGCAGGGGGCCTGGGAAATGAGCAGTTCTTC.

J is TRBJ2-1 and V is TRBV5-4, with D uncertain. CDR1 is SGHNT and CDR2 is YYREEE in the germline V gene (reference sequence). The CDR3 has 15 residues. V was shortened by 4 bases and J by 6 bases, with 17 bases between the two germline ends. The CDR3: CASSPLAGRRNEQFF. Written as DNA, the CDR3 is TGTGCCAGCAGCCCTTTGGCAGGTAGGCGCAATGAGCAGTTCTTC.

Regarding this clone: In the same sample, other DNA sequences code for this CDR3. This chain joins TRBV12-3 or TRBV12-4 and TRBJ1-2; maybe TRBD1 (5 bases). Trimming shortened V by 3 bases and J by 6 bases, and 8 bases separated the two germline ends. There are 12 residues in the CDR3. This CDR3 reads CASSLRGNGYTF. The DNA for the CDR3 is TGTGCCAGCAGTTTGCGGGGCAATGGCTACACCTTC.

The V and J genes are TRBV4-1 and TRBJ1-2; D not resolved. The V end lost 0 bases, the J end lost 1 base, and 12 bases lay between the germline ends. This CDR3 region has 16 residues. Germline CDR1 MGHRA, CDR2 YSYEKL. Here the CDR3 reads CASSQEGGGYNYGYTF. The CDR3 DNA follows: TGCGCCAGCAGCCAAGAAGGAGGTGGCTATAACTATGGCTACACCTTC.

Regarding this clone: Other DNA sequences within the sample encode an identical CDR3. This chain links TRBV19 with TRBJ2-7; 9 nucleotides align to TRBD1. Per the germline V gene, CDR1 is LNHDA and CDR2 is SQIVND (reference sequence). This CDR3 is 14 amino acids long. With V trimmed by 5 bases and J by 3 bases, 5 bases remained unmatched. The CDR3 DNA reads TGTGCCAGTAGTCCGGACAGGGGATTCTACGAGCAGTACTTC. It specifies CASSPDRGFYEQYF.

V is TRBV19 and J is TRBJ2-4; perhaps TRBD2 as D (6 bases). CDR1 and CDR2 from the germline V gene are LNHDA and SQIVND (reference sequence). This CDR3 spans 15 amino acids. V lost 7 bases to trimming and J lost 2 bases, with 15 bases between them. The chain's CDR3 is CASKVGGVTKNIQYF. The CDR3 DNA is TGTGCCAGTAAGGTTGGCGGGGTGACCAAAAACATTCAGTACTTC.

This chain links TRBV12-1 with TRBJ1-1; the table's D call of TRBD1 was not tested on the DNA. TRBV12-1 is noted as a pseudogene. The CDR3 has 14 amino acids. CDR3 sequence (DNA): TGTGCCAGCAGCCAGGGGGATAGGGACACTGAAGCTTTCTTT. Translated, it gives CASSQGDRDTEAFF.

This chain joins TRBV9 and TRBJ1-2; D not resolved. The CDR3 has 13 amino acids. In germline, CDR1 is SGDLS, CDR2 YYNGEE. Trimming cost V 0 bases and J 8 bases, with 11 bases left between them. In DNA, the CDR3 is TGTGCCAGCAGCGTAGGTCAGGCGGGAGGCTACACCTTC. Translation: CASSVGQAGGYTF.

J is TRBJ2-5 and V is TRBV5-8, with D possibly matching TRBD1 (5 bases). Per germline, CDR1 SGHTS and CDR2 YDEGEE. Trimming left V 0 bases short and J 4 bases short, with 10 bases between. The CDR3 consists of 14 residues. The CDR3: CASSLEGAGETQYF. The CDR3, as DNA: TGTGCCAGCAGCTTGGAAGGGGCCGGAGAGACCCAGTACTTC. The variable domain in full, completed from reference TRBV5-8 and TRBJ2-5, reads EAGVTQSPTHLIKTRGQQATLRCSPISGHTSVYWYQQALGLGLQFLLWYDEGEERNRGNFPPRFSGRQFPNYSSELNVNALELEDSALYLCASSLEGAGETQYFGPGTRLLVL.

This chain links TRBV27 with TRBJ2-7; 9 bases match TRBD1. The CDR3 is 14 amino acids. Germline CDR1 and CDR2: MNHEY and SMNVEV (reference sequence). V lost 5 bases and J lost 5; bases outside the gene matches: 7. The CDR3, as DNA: TGTGCCAGCAGTCCCTGGACAGGGGTGCACGAGCAGTACTTC. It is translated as CASSPWTGVHEQYF.